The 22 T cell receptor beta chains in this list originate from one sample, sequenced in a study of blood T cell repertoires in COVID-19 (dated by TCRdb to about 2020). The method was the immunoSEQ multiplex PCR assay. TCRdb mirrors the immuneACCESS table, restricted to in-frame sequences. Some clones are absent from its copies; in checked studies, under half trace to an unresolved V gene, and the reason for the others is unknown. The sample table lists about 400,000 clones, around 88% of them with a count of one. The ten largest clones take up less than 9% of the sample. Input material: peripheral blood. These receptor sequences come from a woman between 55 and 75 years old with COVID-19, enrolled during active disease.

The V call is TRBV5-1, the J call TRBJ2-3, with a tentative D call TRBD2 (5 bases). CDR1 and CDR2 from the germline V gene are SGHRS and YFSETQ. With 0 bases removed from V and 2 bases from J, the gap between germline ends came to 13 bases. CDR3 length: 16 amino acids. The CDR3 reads CASSLDLARSTDTQYF. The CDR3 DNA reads TGCGCCAGCAGCTTGGATCTAGCACGCTCCACAGATACGCAGTATTTT.

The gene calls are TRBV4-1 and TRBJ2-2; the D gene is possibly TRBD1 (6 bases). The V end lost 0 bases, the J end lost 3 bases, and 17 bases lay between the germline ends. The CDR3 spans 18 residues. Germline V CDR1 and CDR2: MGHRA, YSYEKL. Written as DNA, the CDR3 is TGCGCCAGCAGCCAAGAAAAGGTAGTGACAGGAGACACCGGGGAGCTGTTTTTT. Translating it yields CASSQEKVVTGDTGELFF.

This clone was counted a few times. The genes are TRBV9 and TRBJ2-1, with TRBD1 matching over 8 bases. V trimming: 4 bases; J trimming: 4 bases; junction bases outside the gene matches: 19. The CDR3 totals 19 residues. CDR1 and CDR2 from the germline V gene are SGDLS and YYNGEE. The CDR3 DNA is TGTGCCAGCAGCCCACACCCCCCAGGGGGCACGAATCGTTACAATGAGCAGTTCTTC. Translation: CASSPHPPGGTNRYNEQFF.

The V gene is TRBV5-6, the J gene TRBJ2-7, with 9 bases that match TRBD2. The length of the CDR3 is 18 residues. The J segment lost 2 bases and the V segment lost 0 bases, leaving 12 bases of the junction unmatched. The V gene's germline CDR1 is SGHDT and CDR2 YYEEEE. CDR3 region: CASSLVYTASGVTYEQYF. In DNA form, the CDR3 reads TGTGCCAGCAGCTTGGTGTATACCGCTAGCGGGGTAACCTACGAGCAGTACTTC.

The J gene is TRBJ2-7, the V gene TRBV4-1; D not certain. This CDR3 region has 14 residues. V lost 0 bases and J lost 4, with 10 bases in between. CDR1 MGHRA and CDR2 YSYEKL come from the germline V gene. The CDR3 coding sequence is TGCGCCAGCAGCCAAGAGGCGCAGGAATACGAGCAGTACTTC. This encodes CASSQEAQEYEQYF.

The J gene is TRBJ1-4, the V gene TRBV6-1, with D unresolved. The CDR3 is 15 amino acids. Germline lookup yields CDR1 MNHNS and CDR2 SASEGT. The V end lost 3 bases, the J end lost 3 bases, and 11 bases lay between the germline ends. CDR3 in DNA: TGTGCCAGCAGTGACCCCGGAGGGTCTAATGAAAAACTGTTTTTT. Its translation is CASSDPGGSNEKLFF.

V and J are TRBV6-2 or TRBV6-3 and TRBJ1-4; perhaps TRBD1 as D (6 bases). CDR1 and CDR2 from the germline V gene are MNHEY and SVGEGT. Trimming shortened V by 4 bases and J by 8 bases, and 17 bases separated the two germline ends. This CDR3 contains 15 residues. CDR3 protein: CASSLTGTRGEKLFF. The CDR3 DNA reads TGTGCCAGCAGTTTAACCGGGACCAGGGGAGAAAAACTGTTTTTT.

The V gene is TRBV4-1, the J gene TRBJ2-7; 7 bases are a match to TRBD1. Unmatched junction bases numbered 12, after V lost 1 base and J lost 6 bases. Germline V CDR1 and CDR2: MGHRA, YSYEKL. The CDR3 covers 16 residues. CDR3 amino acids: CASSQGRAQGMSEQYF. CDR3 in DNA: TGCGCCAGCAGCCAAGGACGGGCACAGGGGATGAGCGAGCAGTACTTC.

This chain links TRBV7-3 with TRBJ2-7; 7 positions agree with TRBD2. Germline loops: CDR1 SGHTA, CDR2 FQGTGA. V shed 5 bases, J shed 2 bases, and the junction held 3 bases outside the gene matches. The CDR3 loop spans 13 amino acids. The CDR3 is CASSIGGTYEQYF. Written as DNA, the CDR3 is TGTGCCAGCAGCATCGGGGGGACCTACGAGCAGTACTTC.

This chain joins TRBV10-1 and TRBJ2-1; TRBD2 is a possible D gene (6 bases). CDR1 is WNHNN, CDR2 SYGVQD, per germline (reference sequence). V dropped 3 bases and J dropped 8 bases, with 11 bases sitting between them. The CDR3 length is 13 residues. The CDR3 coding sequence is TGCGCCAGCAGTGACGGGCAGCGGGATGAGCAGTTCTTC. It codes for CASSDGQRDEQFF.

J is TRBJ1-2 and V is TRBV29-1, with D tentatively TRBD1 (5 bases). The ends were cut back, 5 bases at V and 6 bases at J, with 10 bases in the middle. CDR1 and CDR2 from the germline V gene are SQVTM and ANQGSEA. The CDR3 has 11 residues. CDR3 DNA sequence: TGCAGCGTTCAGGGATTGGATGGCTACACCTTC. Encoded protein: CSVQGLDGYTF.

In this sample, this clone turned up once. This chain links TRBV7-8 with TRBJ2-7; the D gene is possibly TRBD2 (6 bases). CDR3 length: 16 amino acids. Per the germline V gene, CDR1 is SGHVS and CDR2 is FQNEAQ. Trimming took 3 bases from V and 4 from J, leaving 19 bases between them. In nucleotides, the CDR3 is TGTGCCAGCAGCTTCGAAGGAGGGGCAGGAGGGTACGAGCAGTACTTC. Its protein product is CASSFEGGAGGYEQYF.

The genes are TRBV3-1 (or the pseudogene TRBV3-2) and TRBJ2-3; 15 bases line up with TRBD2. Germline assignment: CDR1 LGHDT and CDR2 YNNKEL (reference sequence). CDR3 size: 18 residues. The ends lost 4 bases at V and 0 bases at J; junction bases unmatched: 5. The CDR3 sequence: CASSPGTSGGTSTDTQYF. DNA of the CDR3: TGTGCCAGCAGCCCCGGGACTAGCGGGGGGACTAGCACAGATACGCAGTATTTT.

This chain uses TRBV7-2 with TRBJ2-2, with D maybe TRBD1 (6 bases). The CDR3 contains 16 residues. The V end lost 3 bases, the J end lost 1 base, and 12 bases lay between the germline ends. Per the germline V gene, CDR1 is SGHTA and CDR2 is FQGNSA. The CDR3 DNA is TGTGCCAGCAGCTTTTACAGGGCGTTGAACACCGGGGAGCTGTTTTTT. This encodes CASSFYRALNTGELFF.

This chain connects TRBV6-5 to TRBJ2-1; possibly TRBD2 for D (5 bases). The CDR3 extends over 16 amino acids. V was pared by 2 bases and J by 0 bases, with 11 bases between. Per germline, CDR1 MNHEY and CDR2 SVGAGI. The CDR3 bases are TGTGCCAGCAGTTACGCGGACTTGAGCTCCTACAATGAGCAGTTCTTC. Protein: CASSYADLSSYNEQFF.

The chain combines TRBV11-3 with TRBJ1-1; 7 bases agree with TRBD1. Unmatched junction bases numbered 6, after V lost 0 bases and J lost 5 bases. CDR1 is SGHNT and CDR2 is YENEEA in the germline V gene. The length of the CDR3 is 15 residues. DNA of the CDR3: TGTGCCAGCAGCTTAGAAGACAGGGAAGGTACTGAAGCTTTCTTT. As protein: CASSLEDREGTEAFF.

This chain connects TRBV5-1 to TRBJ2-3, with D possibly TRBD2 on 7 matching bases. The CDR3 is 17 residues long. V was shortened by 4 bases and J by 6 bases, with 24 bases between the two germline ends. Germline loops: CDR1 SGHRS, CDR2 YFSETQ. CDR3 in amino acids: CASSKGLGGGASDTQYF. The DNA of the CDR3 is TGCGCCAGCAGCAAGGGATTAGGTGGGGGGGCTTCTGATACGCAGTATTTT.

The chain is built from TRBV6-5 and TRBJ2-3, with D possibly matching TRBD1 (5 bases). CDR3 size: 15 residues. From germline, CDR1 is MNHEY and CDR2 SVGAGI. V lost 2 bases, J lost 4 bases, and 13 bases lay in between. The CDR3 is CASSYTRVKADTQYF. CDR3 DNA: TGTGCCAGCAGTTACACCAGGGTTAAGGCAGATACGCAGTATTTT.

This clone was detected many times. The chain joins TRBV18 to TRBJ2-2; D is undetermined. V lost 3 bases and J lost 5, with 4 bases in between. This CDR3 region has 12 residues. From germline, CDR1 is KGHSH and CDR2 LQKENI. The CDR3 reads CASSPRTGELFF. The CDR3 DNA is TGTGCCAGCTCACCTCGGACCGGGGAGCTGTTTTTT.

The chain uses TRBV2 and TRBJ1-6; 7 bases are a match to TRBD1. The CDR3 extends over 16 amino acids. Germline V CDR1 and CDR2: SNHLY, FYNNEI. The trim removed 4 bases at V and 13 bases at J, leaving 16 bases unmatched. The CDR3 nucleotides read TGTGCCAGCAGTGTCAAGGGGGCGCCCTTCGTATCCCCCCTCCACTTT. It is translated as CASSVKGAPFVSPLHF.

DNA for the CDR3: TGTGCCAGCAGTCTTTCCCAGGGGACCGAAGCCAAAAACATTCAGTACTTC. Translation: CASSLSQGTEAKNIQYF. This sequence joins TRBV25-1 and TRBJ2-4; D perhaps matches TRBD1 (6 bases). Germline loops: CDR1 MGHDK, CDR2 SYGVNS. V lost 5 bases to trimming and J lost 0 bases, with 17 bases between them. This CDR3 region has 17 residues.

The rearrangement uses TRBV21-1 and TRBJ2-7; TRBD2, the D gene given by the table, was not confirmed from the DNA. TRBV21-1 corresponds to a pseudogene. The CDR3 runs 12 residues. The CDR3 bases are TGTGCCAGCAGCACAACGGCGACCCGGAGTAACTTC. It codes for CASSTTATRSNF.